Listed here are 22 T cell receptor beta chains from one sample, sequenced in a study of cytomegalovirus exposure and HLA in healthy donors. The PCR had 60 Vbeta and 13 Jbeta primers. Produced via immunoSEQ multiplex PCR; TCRdb's table is partial and in-frame only. The table has about 180,000 clones, almost 85% seen once. Sample: PBMCs. The receptors stem from a boy aged 2 to 10 in good health and CMV-seronegative.

The genes are TRBV29-1 and TRBJ1-1; D remains unclear. Germline V CDR1 and CDR2: SQVTM, ANQGSEA. This CDR3 has 12 residues. V lost 3 bases and J 0 bases, leaving 5 bases between the germline ends. The CDR3 DNA reads TGCAGCGTTGACAGGATGAACACTGAAGCTTTCTTT. This gives the protein CSVDRMNTEAFF.

V gene TRBV4-2 combines with J gene TRBJ2-7; tentatively, D is TRBD2 (6 bases). Germline values: CDR1 LGHNA, CDR2 YNFKEQ. The CDR3 covers 14 residues. The V gene lost 4 bases and the J gene lost 2 bases, with 12 bases spanning the gap. CDR3: CASSPYAGTYEQYF. The CDR3 DNA reads TGTGCCAGCAGCCCGTATGCGGGGACCTACGAGCAGTACTTC.

The genes are TRBV5-1 and TRBJ2-5; 11 nucleotides line up with TRBD1. Germline assignment: CDR1 SGHRS and CDR2 YFSETQ. V lost 2 bases to trimming and J lost 1 base; unmatched junction nucleotides: 4. This CDR3 has 16 residues. The CDR3 sequence is CASSLSGTGGQETQYF. CDR3 DNA: TGCGCCAGCAGCTTAAGTGGGACAGGGGGCCAAGAGACCCAGTACTTC.

V gene TRBV28 combines with J gene TRBJ1-5, with 7 bases aligning to TRBD1. Germline V gene lookup returns CDR1 MDHEN and CDR2 SYDVKM. The CDR3 totals 17 residues. Trimming cost V 0 bases and J 0 bases; bases outside gene matches: 5. The CDR3 coding sequence is TGTGCCAGCAGTTTATGGACAGGGCGGGGTAGCAATCAGCCCCAGCATTTT. Residues: CASSLWTGRGSNQPQHF.

A word on this clone: The same CDR3 arises from other DNA sequences in this sample as well. The chain has TRBV6-1 and TRBJ1-5; D unresolved. The CDR3 runs to 16 residues. Trimming stripped 6 bases from V and 1 base from J, with 16 bases between. Germline-derived CDR1 and CDR2 are MNHNS and SASEGT. The CDR3 is CASSELSSGSNQPQHF. CDR3 nucleotides: TGTGCCAGCAGCGAACTGTCGTCGGGGAGCAATCAGCCCCAGCATTTT.

V and J are TRBV5-6 and TRBJ2-2; D unclear. V gave up 3 bases and J gave up 4 bases, with 10 bases separating them. Germline V gene lookup returns CDR1 SGHDT and CDR2 YYEEEE. CDR3 length equals 14 residues. The CDR3 spells CASSSTLSTGELFF. As DNA, the CDR3 is TGTGCCAGCAGCTCGACACTGTCCACCGGGGAGCTGTTTTTT.

The rearrangement joins TRBV19 to TRBJ1-1; TRBD1 aligns across 7 bases. The CDR3 contains 14 residues. Unmatched junction bases numbered 9, after V lost 5 bases and J lost 6 bases. The germline V gene encodes CDR1 LNHDA and CDR2 SQIVND (reference sequence). The CDR3 here is CASSVRTGGAEAFF. CDR3 bases: TGTGCCAGTAGTGTTCGGACAGGTGGAGCTGAAGCTTTCTTT.

The chain uses TRBV19 and TRBJ2-3, with D tentatively TRBD1 (5 bases). Trimming removed 7 bases from V and 6 bases from J, with 8 bases in between. CDR1 and CDR2 from the germline V gene are LNHDA and SQIVND (reference sequence). The CDR3 extends over 11 amino acids. The CDR3 coding sequence is TGTGCCAGTAATAGGGGCGATACGCAGTATTTT. Amino acid sequence: CASNRGDTQYF.

The chain recombines TRBV4-2 with TRBJ1-1; no firm D call. Germline-derived CDR1 and CDR2 are LGHNA and YNFKEQ. Trimming pared 5 bases from V and 1 base from J, leaving 14 bases between. The CDR3 is 15 amino acids. CDR3 amino acids: CASSSLTRENTEAFF. The CDR3 nucleotides are TGTGCCAGCAGCTCATTGACGAGGGAGAACACTGAAGCTTTCTTT.

The rearrangement links TRBV4-1 to TRBJ2-1, with 7 positions matching TRBD2. The germline CDR1 and CDR2 sequences are MGHRA and YSYEKL. V was clipped by 4 bases and J by 7 bases; unmatched bases: 13. The CDR3 sequence is 16 residues long. CDR3 sequence: CASSLPRGETENEQFF. The CDR3, as DNA: TGCGCCAGCAGCCTCCCTCGGGGGGAAACAGAGAATGAGCAGTTCTTC.

CDR3 coding DNA: TGTGCTAGTGGTCCACCTCCGGGTCGGCGGGAGGGCGGCGCAGATACGCAGTATTTT. Its protein product is CASGPPPGRREGGADTQYF. J is TRBJ2-3 and V is TRBV12-5; 9 bases map to TRBD2. Germline loops: CDR1 LGHNT, CDR2 FRNRAP. The ends lost 5 bases at V and 4 bases at J; junction bases unmatched: 19. This CDR3 region has 19 residues. The variable domain in full, with the rest retrieved from reference TRBV12-5 and TRBJ2-3, is DARVTQTPRHKVTEMGQEVTMRCQPILGHNTVFWYRQTMMQGLELLAYFRNRAPLDDSGMPKDRFSAEMPDATLATLKIQPSEPRDSAVYFCASGPPPGRREGGADTQYFGPGTRLTVL.

The V gene is TRBV19, the J gene TRBJ2-1; 10 bases line up with TRBD2. Germline lookup yields CDR1 LNHDA and CDR2 SQIVND (reference sequence). Trimming cost V 5 bases and J 7 bases; bases outside gene matches: 14. The length of the CDR3 is 17 residues. The CDR3 DNA reads TGTGCCAGTAGTCCATCTGGGGGAGCGGGAGGGCCAAATGAGCAGTTCTTC. It specifies CASSPSGGAGGPNEQFF.

Comment on this clone: This sample includes further DNA sequences coding for the same CDR3. The chain combines TRBV5-1 with TRBJ1-1; maybe TRBD1 (6 bases). V dropped 1 base and J dropped 5 bases, with 6 bases sitting between them. The germline V gene has CDR1 SGHRS and CDR2 YFSETQ. The CDR3 extends over 12 amino acids. CDR3: CASSLRGTEAFF. The CDR3 DNA reads TGCGCCAGCAGCTTGAGGGGGACTGAAGCTTTCTTT.

The chain is built from TRBV5-1 and TRBJ2-1, with no clear D. Trimming took off 0 bases at V and 9 bases at J, with 4 bases between the two ends. The CDR3 has 11 residues. Germline V gene sequence: CDR1 SGHRS, CDR2 YFSETQ. Here the CDR3 DNA reads TGCGCCAGCAGCTTGGGGAGTGAGCAGTTCTTC. This translates into CASSLGSEQFF.

The gene calls are TRBV11-1 and TRBJ2-3; D gene ambiguous. V was pared by 5 bases and J by 12 bases, with 15 bases between. Germline V gives CDR1 SGHAT, CDR2 FQDESV (reference sequence). The CDR3 is made up of 12 amino acids. CDR3 amino acids: CASSHNKYYQYF. CDR3 DNA: TGTGCCAGCAGCCACAACAAGTACTACCAGTATTTT.

The chain is built from TRBV7-9 and TRBJ2-5; the D gene is possibly TRBD1 (6 bases). From germline, CDR1 is SEHNR and CDR2 FQNEAQ (reference sequence). The CDR3 extends over 16 amino acids. Trimming shortened V by 5 bases and J by 9 bases, and 25 bases separated the two germline ends. This CDR3 is CASSPLPPGQSRAQYF. In nucleotides, the CDR3 is TGTGCCAGCAGCCCCCTCCCTCCTGGACAGTCGAGGGCCCAGTACTTC.

To note about this clone: At one end the junction does not follow the germline gene, possibly because of a read error. CDR3 sequence (DNA): TGCGCCAGCAGCTTCTCAGGGAACCCCGGGGAGCTGTTTTTT. This encodes CASSFSGNPGELFF. The V gene is TRBV5-1, the J gene TRBJ2-2, with D possibly TRBD1 on 5 matching bases. CDR1 is SGHRS and CDR2 is YFSETQ in the germline V gene. The CDR3 has 14 amino acids.

The chain couples TRBV10-3 to TRBJ1-4; 7 bases agree with TRBD1. CDR1 and CDR2 from the germline V gene are ENHRY and SYGVKD. The CDR3 length is 15 residues. The V segment lost 10 bases and the J segment 7 bases; nucleotides outside the gene matches: 15. The chain's CDR3 is CATKGPQGEVEKLFF. The DNA for the CDR3 is TGTGCCACCAAGGGGCCCCAGGGGGAAGTTGAAAAACTGTTTTTT.

The rearrangement uses TRBV5-1 and TRBJ2-1, with 7 bases that match TRBD1. CDR3 size: 13 residues. Germline V CDR1 and CDR2: SGHRS, YFSETQ. The ends lost 1 base at V and 9 bases at J; junction bases unmatched: 4. This CDR3 reads CASSLWDSSEQFF. CDR3 bases: TGCGCCAGCAGCTTGTGGGACAGTTCTGAGCAGTTCTTC.

This sequence joins TRBV5-6 and TRBJ1-2; 9 bases fit TRBD1. This CDR3 spans 14 amino acids. V lost 5 bases, J lost 6 bases, and 8 bases stayed unmatched. CDR1 is SGHDT, CDR2 YYEEEE, per germline. The CDR3 DNA follows: TGTGCCAGCAGTTCCGGGACAGGGACAAATGGCTACACCTTC. Its translation is CASSSGTGTNGYTF.

In regard to this clone: A junction end diverges from the germline sequence, so it may reflect a read error. The V call is TRBV29-1, the J call TRBJ2-2; TRBD1 is a possible D gene (6 bases). CDR1 is SQVTM, CDR2 ANQGSEA, per germline. The CDR3 runs to 14 residues. The CDR3 reads CGVEEGGSTGELFF. The CDR3 nucleotides are TGCGGCGTTGAAGAAGGGGGTAGCACCGGGGAGCTGTTTTTT.

The V gene is TRBV7-9, the J gene TRBJ2-1; D is uncertain. Germline assignment: CDR1 SEHNR and CDR2 FQNEAQ (reference sequence). The CDR3 has 14 residues. The ends were cut back, 1 base at V and 5 bases at J, with 9 bases in the middle. CDR3 residues: CASSLVVLHNEQFF. The CDR3 DNA is TGTGCCAGCAGCTTAGTAGTCCTACACAATGAGCAGTTCTTC.